A single sample is the source of the 31 T cell receptor beta chains below, sequenced in a study of CD8 T cells in ankylosing spondylitis. Each CDR3 protein gets one entry after TCRdb re-called the 5' RACE reads with MiXCR. The sample holds roughly 91,000 distinct CDR3 sequences, about 8.3% seen once. Sequenced material: blood, either unsorted or a sorted T cell fraction (not recorded which). The receptors derive from a male donor with ankylosing spondylitis or in good health (not recorded which).

This clonotype was seen ten or more times. The rearrangement links TRBV9 to TRBJ1-2, with D perhaps TRBD1 (6 bases). Germline V CDR1 and CDR2: SGDLS, YYNGEE. The CDR3 is made up of 15 amino acids. Trimming cost V 3 bases and J 8 bases, with 20 bases left between them. The CDR3 reads CASSAYTGIHEGYTF. For the CDR3, the DNA is TGTGCCAGCAGCGCGTATACAGGGATCCATGAGGGCTACACCTTC.

This clonotype was recorded at least ten times. This sequence joins TRBV20-1 and TRBJ2-7; 7 bases map to TRBD2. CDR3 length equals 13 residues. After removal of 1 base from V and 5 bases from J, the junction contained 5 bases not matched to a gene. CDR1 is DFQATT and CDR2 is SNEGSKA in the germline V gene (reference sequence). The CDR3 DNA follows: TGCAGTGCTAGAGGGGGGGGTTTCGACGAGCAGTACTTC. This codes for CSARGGGFDEQYF.

This clonotype was seen repeatedly, ten times or more. The genes are TRBV7-9 and TRBJ2-7; the D is unclear. Trimming took 4 bases from V and 3 from J, leaving 10 bases between them. The CDR3 loop spans 13 amino acids. In germline, CDR1 is SEHNR, CDR2 FQNEAQ (reference sequence). CDR3 region: CASSSRNVYEQYF. The DNA of the CDR3 is TGTGCCAGCAGCTCCCGTAACGTCTACGAGCAGTACTTC.

This clonotype was picked up many times. The chain is built from TRBV7-8 and TRBJ2-3, with 8 bases lining up with TRBD2. The CDR3 extends over 16 amino acids. Trimming cost V 0 bases and J 6 bases; bases outside gene matches: 8. The V gene's germline CDR1 is SGHVS and CDR2 FQNEAQ. CDR3 sequence (DNA): TGTGCCAGCAGCTTAGCCGGGGGGGTCATCTCGGATACGCAGTATTTT. Translating it yields CASSLAGGVISDTQYF. Looking up the rest from reference TRBV7-8 and TRBJ2-3 gives the full variable domain: GAGVSQSPRYKVAKRGQDVALRCDPISGHVSLFWYQQALGQGPEFLTYFQNEAQLDKSGLPSDRFFAERPEGSVSTLKIQRTQQEDSAVYLCASSLAGGVISDTQYFGPGTRLTVL.

This clonotype was detected only a few times. The rearrangement joins TRBV9 to TRBJ2-7; the D call may be TRBD1 or TRBD2 (6 bases each). The germline V and J ends were trimmed by 0 bases and 7 bases, with 14 bases remaining between them. Germline V lookup: CDR1 SGDLS, CDR2 YYNGEE. The length of the CDR3 is 14 residues. This CDR3 is CASSVDGGLGEQYF. The CDR3, as DNA: TGTGCCAGCAGCGTAGACGGGGGCCTAGGTGAGCAGTACTTC.

V usage is TRBV19 and J usage is TRBJ2-7; D possibly uses TRBD1 or TRBD2 (5 bases each). CDR1 LNHDA and CDR2 SQIVND come from the germline V gene (reference sequence). Between the trimmed V and J ends, which lost 5 bases and 7 bases, there was a span of 9 bases. The CDR3 is 11 amino acids. In DNA form, the CDR3 reads TGTGCCAGTAGTGGGGACCGGGAGCAGTACTTC. Protein product: CASSGDREQYF.

This clonotype has ten or more counts. The chain links TRBV18 to TRBJ2-1, with 8 nucleotides matching TRBD1. This CDR3 is 17 amino acids long. The J segment lost 2 bases and the V segment lost 4 bases, leaving 10 bases of the junction unmatched. CDR1 KGHSH and CDR2 LQKENI come from the germline V gene. In DNA form, the CDR3 reads TGTGCCAGCTCACTCCGGACAGGGAATGGACCCTACAATGAGCAGTTCTTC. It codes for CASSLRTGNGPYNEQFF.

In its sample, this clonotype was seen many times. The rearrangement joins TRBV7-8 to TRBJ2-3; 7 bases fit TRBD2. The germline V gene encodes CDR1 SGHVS and CDR2 FQNEAQ. Trimming took 5 bases from V and 10 from J; bases not matched to a gene: 6. There are 12 residues in the CDR3. Here the CDR3 reads CASSRGGSAQYF. CDR3 nucleotides: TGTGCCAGCAGCCGGGGAGGGAGCGCGCAGTATTTT.

This clonotype has at least ten counts. The chain has TRBV7-9 and TRBJ1-6; TRBD1 agrees at 9 bases. Germline V lookup: CDR1 SEHNR, CDR2 FQNEAQ (reference sequence). CDR3 length equals 14 residues. The ends lost 5 bases at V and 8 bases at J; junction bases unmatched: 4. The CDR3 DNA follows: TGTGCCAGCAGCGTCCGGGACAGGGATTCACCCCTCCACTTT. Translation: CASSVRDRDSPLHF.

This clonotype came up many times. The chain has TRBV5-1 and TRBJ2-1; D remains unclear. This CDR3 has 11 amino acids. The germline V gene has CDR1 SGHRS and CDR2 YFSETQ. V lost 0 bases and J lost 6, with 1 base in between. CDR3 DNA: TGCGCCAGCAGCTTGGCCAATGAGCAGTTCTTC. It codes for CASSLANEQFF. Full variable domain (rest looked up from reference TRBV5-1 and TRBJ2-1): KAGVTQTPRYLIKTRGQQVTLSCSPISGHRSVSWYQQTPGQGLQFLFEYFSETQRNKGNFPGRFSGRQFSNSRSEMNVSTLELGDSALYLCASSLANEQFFGPGTRLTVL.

This clonotype was seen repeatedly, ten times or more. This chain uses TRBV10-3 with TRBJ1-1; a possible D gene is TRBD1 (6 bases). CDR3 length: 17 amino acids. V was pared by 0 bases and J by 5 bases, with 19 bases between. The V gene's germline CDR1 is ENHRY and CDR2 SYGVKD. In DNA form, the CDR3 reads TGTGCCATCAGTGAGTCGAAGCTGGAAAGGGGGAGGACTGAAGCTTTCTTT. Translating gives CAISESKLERGRTEAFF.

This clonotype was counted at least ten times. The chain couples TRBV30 to TRBJ1-2, with TRBD1 identical over 8 bases. Germline values: CDR1 GTSNPN, CDR2 SVGIG (reference sequence). The V and J ends lost 4 bases and 4 bases, in that order; junction bases with no gene match: 5. This CDR3 is built from 13 residues. In DNA form, the CDR3 reads TGTGCCTGGACCCCGACAGGGGCCTATGGCTACACCTTC. Protein product: CAWTPTGAYGYTF.

This clonotype was seen many times. The chain is built from TRBV4-2 and TRBJ2-2; either TRBD1 or TRBD2 may supply D (6 bases each). V lost 0 bases, J lost 5 bases, and 16 bases lay in between. Per germline, CDR1 LGHNA and CDR2 YNFKEQ. The CDR3 is 17 amino acids. Here the CDR3 reads CASSQDPLGGWTGELFF. CDR3 bases: TGTGCCAGCAGCCAAGACCCCCTGGGGGGCTGGACCGGGGAGCTGTTTTTT.

The sample holds many counts of this clonotype. The chain employs TRBV20-1 and TRBJ2-2; 9 bases align to TRBD1. Germline V gene sequence: CDR1 DFQATT, CDR2 SNEGSKA (reference sequence). V shed 3 bases, J shed 0 bases, and the junction held 8 bases outside the gene matches. The CDR3 loop spans 17 amino acids. The CDR3 reads CSARGATGGANTGELFF. The DNA of the CDR3 is TGCAGTGCTAGGGGGGCCACAGGGGGCGCGAACACCGGGGAGCTGTTTTTT.

In this sample, this clonotype turned up many times. The rearrangement joins TRBV20-1 to TRBJ2-5, with a weak D call TRBD2 (5 bases). This CDR3 region has 13 residues. Trimming shortened V by 3 bases and J by 1 base, and 9 bases separated the two germline ends. Germline CDR1 DFQATT, CDR2 SNEGSKA (reference sequence). DNA of the CDR3: TGCAGTGCTAGTTTCGGGGTCCAAGAGACCCAGTACTTC. It yields the protein CSASFGVQETQYF.

This clonotype appeared many times. The rearrangement joins TRBV4-3 to TRBJ2-1; D is unresolved. This CDR3 spans 14 amino acids. The germline V and J ends were trimmed by 0 bases and 3 bases, with 6 bases remaining between them. The germline V gene has CDR1 LGHNA and CDR2 YSLEER. CDR3 DNA: TGCGCCAGCAGCCAAGACTACATCTACAATGAGCAGTTCTTC. Residues: CASSQDYIYNEQFF.

The rearrangement links TRBV7-9 to TRBJ2-1, with 7 bases that match TRBD2. After removal of 6 bases from V and 8 bases from J, the junction contained 10 bases not matched to a gene. The CDR3 contains 14 residues. Germline lookup yields CDR1 SEHNR and CDR2 FQNEAQ (reference sequence). In DNA, the CDR3 is TGTGCCAGCAGAGCGGGACGAGCCATCGATGAGCAGTTCTTC. It is translated as CASRAGRAIDEQFF.

This clonotype was picked up many times. The chain combines TRBV29-1 with TRBJ2-7; D perhaps matches TRBD1 (6 bases). V gave up 4 bases and J gave up 4 bases, with 20 bases separating them. CDR1 is SQVTM and CDR2 is ANQGSEA in the germline V gene. This CDR3 region has 15 residues. CDR3: CSVAGGRERPYEQYF. CDR3 coding DNA: TGCAGCGTTGCTGGGGGCAGGGAGAGGCCTTACGAGCAGTACTTC.

This clonotype appeared many times. The gene calls are TRBV5-1 and TRBJ1-6; 8 bases align to TRBD1. Looked up from germline, CDR1 is SGHRS and CDR2 is YFSETQ. The CDR3 covers 17 residues. The trim removed 0 bases at V and 9 bases at J, leaving 11 bases unmatched. The CDR3 here is CASSLDAAGQGGSPLHF. CDR3 coding DNA: TGCGCCAGCAGCTTGGACGCGGCCGGACAGGGCGGTTCACCCCTCCACTTT. The full variable domain, its missing parts supplied by reference TRBV5-1 and TRBJ1-6, is KAGVTQTPRYLIKTRGQQVTLSCSPISGHRSVSWYQQTPGQGLQFLFEYFSETQRNKGNFPGRFSGRQFSNSRSEMNVSTLELGDSALYLCASSLDAAGQGGSPLHFGNGTRLTVT.

A few counts support this clonotype. V is TRBV7-2 and J is TRBJ1-1, with 8 bases that match TRBD1. Trimming took 5 bases from V and 7 from J; bases not matched to a gene: 6. Germline V lookup: CDR1 SGHTA, CDR2 FQGNSA. The CDR3 spans 13 residues. The CDR3 spells CASSNQGAVEAFF. The DNA for the CDR3 is TGTGCCAGCAGCAACCAGGGGGCAGTTGAAGCTTTCTTT.

This clonotype appeared many times. J is TRBJ2-3 and V is TRBV12-3 or TRBV12-4; D gene uncertain. V lost 3 bases and J 4 bases, leaving 14 bases between the germline ends. The CDR3 length is 15 residues. CDR3 in amino acids: CASSFETVDADTQYF. As DNA, the CDR3 is TGTGCCAGCAGTTTCGAAACTGTGGATGCAGATACGCAGTATTTT.

This clonotype was counted many times. The chain employs TRBV20-1 and TRBJ1-1; tentative D call: TRBD1 (6 bases). The CDR3 has 17 residues. V was clipped by 3 bases and J by 0 bases, with 20 bases between them. CDR1 DFQATT and CDR2 SNEGSKA come from the germline V gene (reference sequence). The CDR3 here is CSARGGRTRSLNTEAFF. CDR3 nucleotide sequence: TGCAGTGCTAGGGGGGGCAGGACCCGGTCCCTGAACACTGAAGCTTTCTTT.

For this clonotype: Just one base apart from a much larger clone, this may be a read error. The rearrangement joins TRBV12-3 or TRBV12-4 to TRBJ1-2, with 10 bases matching TRBD1. CDR3 size: 14 residues. The CDR3 loop is CTSSGQGENYGYTF. Written as DNA, the CDR3 is TGTACCAGCAGCGGACAGGGGGAGAACTATGGCTACACCTTC.

This clonotype has ten or more counts. This chain's CDR3 is CASSPEGQTNYGYTF. CDR3 sequence (DNA): TGCGCCAGCAGCCCGGAGGGACAGACTAACTATGGCTACACCTTC. The chain recombines TRBV4-3 with TRBJ1-2; 7 bases are shared with TRBD1. Germline trimming cut 4 bases from V and 0 bases from J; bases unmatched to any gene: 5. Per germline, CDR1 LGHNA and CDR2 YSLEER. The CDR3 has 15 residues.

This clonotype appeared many times. The chain uses TRBV9 and TRBJ1-1; D not certain. The V gene lost 3 bases and the J gene lost 7 bases, with 10 bases spanning the gap. Per the germline V gene, CDR1 is SGDLS and CDR2 is YYNGEE. CDR3 length: 12 residues. CDR3 residues: CASSATGNEAFF. As DNA, the CDR3 is TGTGCCAGCAGCGCCACGGGAAATGAAGCTTTCTTT.

This clonotype was picked up many times. This rearrangement joins TRBV4-3 to TRBJ2-3, with D possibly matching TRBD1 (5 bases). The CDR3 sequence is 17 residues long. In germline, CDR1 is LGHNA, CDR2 YSLEER. Trimming stripped 4 bases from V and 2 bases from J, with 19 bases between. CDR3 amino acids: CASSRQPPRATTDTQYF. The CDR3, as DNA: TGCGCCAGCAGCCGCCAACCCCCCAGGGCGACCACAGATACGCAGTATTTT.

This clonotype was observed at least ten times. V is TRBV7-8 and J is TRBJ2-3; TRBD1 matches 10 bases. Germline V CDR1 and CDR2: SGHVS, FQNEAQ. The CDR3 is made up of 14 amino acids. The J segment lost 6 bases and the V segment lost 5 bases, leaving 5 bases of the junction unmatched. In DNA, the CDR3 is TGTGCCAGCAGCCTGCCGGACAGGGGGGATACGCAGTATTTT. Its translation is CASSLPDRGDTQYF. The whole variable domain, filled in from reference TRBV7-8 and TRBJ2-3, reads GAGVSQSPRYKVAKRGQDVALRCDPISGHVSLFWYQQALGQGPEFLTYFQNEAQLDKSGLPSDRFFAERPEGSVSTLKIQRTQQEDSAVYLCASSLPDRGDTQYFGPGTRLTVL.

This clonotype was detected once. The gene calls are TRBV18 and TRBJ2-5; no reliable D call. CDR1 and CDR2 from the germline V gene are KGHSH and LQKENI. CDR3 length: 16 residues. Trimming removed 2 bases from V and 4 bases from J, with 17 bases in between. CDR3 in amino acids: CASSPTEVSTGETQYF. The CDR3 DNA reads as TGTGCCAGCTCACCAACGGAAGTCTCGACTGGAGAGACCCAGTACTTC. Full variable domain (outside the CDR3, taken from reference TRBV18 and TRBJ2-5): NAGVMQNPRHLVRRRGQEARLRCSPMKGHSHVYWYRQLPEEGLKFMVYLQKENIIDESGMPKERFSAEFPKEGPSILRIQQVVRGDSAAYFCASSPTEVSTGETQYFGPGTRLLVL.

This clonotype was counted ten times or more. The J gene is TRBJ2-3, the V gene TRBV20-1, with D possibly TRBD2 on 5 matching bases. Germline assignment: CDR1 DFQATT and CDR2 SNEGSKA (reference sequence). V was cut by 3 bases and J by 1 base, with 14 bases left in between. This CDR3 region has 15 residues. The CDR3 reads CSARVPDSRTDTQYF. The CDR3 bases are TGCAGTGCTAGGGTTCCGGACTCACGCACAGATACGCAGTATTTT.

At least ten counts were recorded for this clonotype. The chain employs TRBV12-3 or TRBV12-4 and TRBJ2-1; 13 bases match TRBD2. V lost 10 bases and J lost 5; bases outside the gene matches: 14. The CDR3 extends over 17 amino acids. As DNA, the CDR3 is TGTGCCACCAAGAGGGTCCAGGGACTAGCGGGGAACAATGAGCAGTTCTTC. Its protein product is CATKRVQGLAGNNEQFF.

This clonotype occurred many times. Sequence at one end of the junction differs from germline and may be a read error. The gene calls are TRBV5-1 and TRBJ2-4; D assignment may be TRBD1 or TRBD2 (5 bases each). In germline, CDR1 is SGHRS, CDR2 YFSETQ. This CDR3 comprises 15 residues. CDR3 nucleotides: TGTGCCAGCAGCTTGGGGACGTTAGCCAAAAACATTCAGTACTTC. Translation: CASSLGTLAKNIQYF.